The sequence of this T cell receptor beta chain was determined in a study of shared clonotypes between healthy human individuals (dated by TCRdb to 2018 to 2020). The study in broad terms: A couple of women and three men aged 18 to 49 years were included in the cohort. For each donor, CD4 naive and CD4 memory were each given three plates, CD8 naive was given two plates, and CD8 memory was given one plate. To estimate repertoire size and how much clonotypes are shared between individuals, the study performed deep sequencing of blood TCR repertoires from 4 to 6 healthy adults. To increase sequencing depth and limit assay-specific biases, TCR repertoire library preparation and sequencing were carried out by different laboratories using diverse techniques. Each donor's leukapheresis produced roughly between roughly 0.9 and 9 billion PBMCs.

V sheds 5 bases and J sheds 5 bases, leaving 15 bases between their ends. Spanning cysteine to phenylalanine, the CDR3 consists of 14 amino acids. The sequence is cut down to CDR3 DNA, 42 bases in frame from base 1. According to the germline V gene, CDR1 reads SGHDN and CDR2 reads FVKESK. Using the deep immunoSEQ assay, TCR CDR3 regions were amplified from genomic DNA by multiplex PCR. Extracted genomic DNA from each cell subset was distributed evenly across all wells of several immunoSEQ 96-well plates, and each plate was treated as a replicate. For sorted subsets, around 200 ng genomic DNA, equal to about 30,000 T cell genomes, was loaded into each replicate PCR. Purified libraries were measured with a Qubit 3.0 fluorometer, size-checked on a Bioanalyzer 2100, and measured again with the KAPA Library Quantification kit. A separate single-read 150-cycle Illumina NextSeq 550 flow cell was used to sequence each immunoSEQ 96-well plate. In the paper's pipeline: Because only junctional sequences without quality scores were contained in the immunoSEQ output, filtering matching that applied to full-length reads could not be performed. Sequences were annotated with PyIR, a Python wrapper for IgBLAST v1.9, and V/J genes and CDR3 were assigned using IMGT germline references. Any read was removed if the V/J assignment was weak (E-value above 1e-6), the CDR3 was missing, or the read contained stop codons, out-of-frame junctions, or ambiguous translated residues. A V3J clonotype was defined by an identical inferred V gene, J gene, and CDR3 amino acid sequence. Percentage overlap between repertoires was calculated by dividing the number of shared unique clonotypes by the size of the smaller repertoire. RTK rarefaction, the Chao1 estimator, and Recon v2.1 estimates of unobserved clonotypes were used to assess repertoire richness. OLGA was used to compute generation probabilities for all TCRbeta clonotypes that the gDNA method yielded from a handful of donors. As stored in TCRdb, this immuneACCESS dataset retains in-frame rearrangements with V and J assigned. A fraction of the clones does not appear; measured against another copy, unresolved V genes explain less than half of the discrepancy, and the remainder lacks a known reason. D and trimming come from the DNA, and the V and J calls and clone size come from that table. Here the sample has over 2 million clones; 80% to 95% occur a single time. The ten most abundant clones make up 0.37% of the sample.

Overall study outcomes, separate from this receptor: The genetic and exposure-history diversity represented was limited by the small number of donors. Approximately 5% of naive CD4, approximately 3.7% of naive CD8, around 2.3% of memory CD4, and 0.35% to 0.5% of memory CD8 clonotypes were shared across four donors. Pairwise subsampling led to the expectation that sequencing depth would affect the degree of clonotype sharing among donors. Compared with non-shared clonotypes, clonotypes shared by all four sorted-subset donors had higher generation probabilities. Larger estimated clonotype richness was generally found for naive subsets than for memory subsets. Even with the large sequencing depth, rarefaction of the sorted-subset datasets indicated that sequencing was incomplete. Only blood was sampled, and tissue TCR repertoires likely differ from those in blood.

Comments on this clone: Its antigen is currently not known. Qualities for individual bases were not recorded, and no much larger clone is one base off.

The donors were healthy, HIV-negative adults with no recently reported acute infections or vaccinations. All donors were Caucasian adults living in Nashville, Tennessee, USA. CD4+ T cells were enriched by magnetic negative selection; naive cells were then positively selected on CD45RA, and the negative fraction formed the memory subset. After blood collection by leukapheresis, PBMCs were isolated using Ficoll-Histopaque density gradient centrifugation and then cryopreserved in the vapor phase of liquid nitrogen. Analytical flow cytometry was used to check the purity and quantity of each magnetically sorted T cell population. Genomic DNA was isolated from every sorted fraction and measured by UV absorbance on a Nanodrop 2000c.

The specimen sequenced was naive CD4+ T cells from PBMCs. Per the publication, the cell subset or site label means: CD45RA+ positively selected. The TCR comes from a man between 18 and 35 years old in good health. Some clones in this sample may be carry-over from other donors' samples. This chain joins TRBV14 to TRBJ1-2; no D segment can be confidently identified. The DNA sequence follows: TGTGCCAGCAGCTCGTACGGACGGGCTTATGGCTACACCTTC. Its coded protein is CASSSYGRAYGYTF. The full variable domain, completed from the reference TRBV14 and TRBJ1-2 proteins outside the CDR3, reads EAGVTQFPSHSVIEKGQTVTLRCDPISGHDNLYWYRRVMGKEIKFLLHFVKESKQDESGMPNNRFLAERTGGTYSTLKVQPAELEDSGVYFCASSSYGRAYGYTFGSGTRLTVV.